This entry lists 27 T cell receptor beta chains sequenced from one sample in a study of shared clonotypes between healthy human individuals. The data were produced by immunoSEQ multiplex PCR, yet TCRdb's version contains in-frame clones alone and is incomplete. The top ten hold around 0.067% of the sample, which has 190,000 or so clones, 85% to 95% seen once. The material sequenced was naive CD4+ T cells sorted from blood. Subset: CD45RA+ positively selected. Source of these receptors: a woman in her twenties or thirties in good health.

CDR3 residues: CASSPREGGLSGNTIYF. CDR3 nucleotide sequence: TGTGCCAGCTCACCACGGGAAGGGGGTTTGTCTGGAAACACCATATATTTT. The chain is built from TRBV18 and TRBJ1-3, with D possibly matching TRBD1 (6 bases). With 1 base removed from V and 1 base from J, the gap between germline ends came to 14 bases. This CDR3 has 17 residues. Germline values: CDR1 KGHSH, CDR2 LQKENI.

This chain links TRBV5-1 with TRBJ2-1; 13 nucleotides line up with TRBD2. Germline V gene sequence: CDR1 SGHRS, CDR2 YFSETQ. J lost 0 bases, V lost 4 bases, and 16 bases had no gene match. This CDR3 contains 21 residues. Here the CDR3 DNA reads TGCGCCAGCAGCCTAGTGGGAACGGGACTAGCGGGACCTAGCTCCTACAATGAGCAGTTCTTC. Encoded protein: CASSLVGTGLAGPSSYNEQFF.

This chain joins TRBV5-4 and TRBJ2-7; possibly TRBD1 for D (6 bases). This CDR3 has 13 residues. The germline V and J ends were trimmed by 4 bases and 3 bases, with 11 bases remaining between them. CDR1 and CDR2 from the germline V gene are SGHNT and YYREEE (reference sequence). CDR3 region: CASSAGQIYEQYF. The CDR3 DNA reads as TGTGCCAGCAGCGCTGGACAGATCTACGAGCAGTACTTC.

The V and J genes are TRBV5-1 and TRBJ1-4; D is undetermined. This CDR3 has 16 residues. Germline V gene sequence: CDR1 SGHRS, CDR2 YFSETQ. V lost 0 bases and J 10 bases, leaving 19 bases between the germline ends. The CDR3 bases are TGCGCCAGCAGCTTGGATGGGAGGTCGGCAAGCACAAAACTGTTTTTT. Translation gives CASSLDGRSASTKLFF.

This rearrangement joins TRBV11-2 to TRBJ2-4; tentatively, D is TRBD1 or TRBD2 (5 bases each). Germline values: CDR1 SGHAT, CDR2 FQNNGV. This CDR3 comprises 11 residues. V shed 9 bases and J shed 15 bases, with 18 bases lying between them. CDR3 region: CASTPGRAMYF. CDR3 DNA sequence: TGTGCCAGTACCCCGGGGCGGGCCATGTACTTC.

Written as DNA, the CDR3 is TGTGCCAGCTCACCACATCCTCCGGGAAAAGGGGAGACCCAGTACTTC. Translation gives CASSPHPPGKGETQYF. This chain connects TRBV18 to TRBJ2-5, with D possibly matching TRBD2 (5 bases). Germline assignment: CDR1 KGHSH and CDR2 LQKENI. The CDR3 is 16 residues long. The V end lost 1 base, the J end lost 5 bases, and 17 bases lay between the germline ends.

The CDR3 reads CASSPAHQPQHF. The DNA for the CDR3 is TGTGCCAGCTCCCCTGCCCATCAGCCCCAGCATTTT. The rearrangement joins TRBV18 to TRBJ1-5; D is uncertain. V was trimmed by 6 bases and J by 5 bases, leaving 8 bases between them. The CDR3 length is 12 residues. Germline-derived CDR1 and CDR2 are KGHSH and LQKENI.

The chain couples TRBV7-2 to TRBJ1-2; no reliable D call. CDR1 and CDR2 from the germline V gene are SGHTA and FQGNSA. V shed 2 bases and J shed 1 base, with 11 bases lying between them. The CDR3 has 15 residues. The chain's CDR3 is CASSLKSDINYGYTF. In nucleotides, the CDR3 is TGTGCCAGCAGCTTAAAGTCAGATATTAACTATGGCTACACCTTC. Looking up the rest from reference TRBV7-2 and TRBJ1-2 gives the full variable domain: GAGVSQSPSNKVTEKGKDVELRCDPISGHTALYWYRQSLGQGLEFLIYFQGNSAPDKSGLPSDRFSAERTGGSVSTLTIQRTQQEDSAVYLCASSLKSDINYGYTFGSGTRLTVV.

The chain recombines TRBV2 with TRBJ2-5; D is possibly TRBD1 or TRBD2 (6 bases each). Between the trimmed V and J ends, which lost 7 bases and 4 bases, there was a span of 19 bases. Germline loops: CDR1 SNHLY, CDR2 FYNNEI. CDR3 length equals 15 residues. The CDR3 DNA sequence: TGTGCCAGCACCCAAGAGGGGGGCGGTCCAGAGACCCAGTACTTC. Protein product: CASTQEGGGPETQYF. Based on the CDR3 plus reference TRBV2 and TRBJ2-5, the full variable domain is EPEVTQTPSHQVTQMGQEVILRCVPISNHLYFYWYRQILGQKVEFLVSFYNNEISEKSEIFDDQFSVERPDGSNFTLKIRSTKLEDSAMYFCASTQEGGGPETQYFGPGTRLLVL.

This chain joins TRBV10-3 and TRBJ1-4, with 8 bases fitting TRBD1. V shed 6 bases, J shed 5 bases, and the junction held 5 bases outside the gene matches. From germline, CDR1 is ENHRY and CDR2 SYGVKD. The CDR3 has 14 residues. The CDR3 sequence is CAISSGGANEKLFF. The CDR3 nucleotides read TGTGCCATCAGCTCAGGGGGCGCGAATGAAAAACTGTTTTTT.

This clone was detected only once. The chain employs TRBV13 and TRBJ2-5; D unclear. V was pared by 5 bases and J by 4 bases, with 5 bases between. The CDR3 totals 11 residues. Germline V gives CDR1 PRHDT, CDR2 FYEKMQ (reference sequence). The CDR3 DNA reads TGTGCCAGCAGCGTCGGAGAGACCCAGTACTTC. The encoded protein is CASSVGETQYF.

This clone turned up a few times. The chain carries TRBV6-5 and TRBJ2-7; 7 nucleotides line up with TRBD1. V lost 5 bases to trimming and J lost 3 bases; unmatched junction nucleotides: 10. The CDR3 sequence is 15 residues long. Looked up from germline, CDR1 is MNHEY and CDR2 is SVGAGI. The CDR3 DNA reads TGTGCCAGCAGTCTTCTGCTCGGACAGGTCTACGAGCAGTACTTC. Translating gives CASSLLLGQVYEQYF.

The chain couples TRBV7-9 to TRBJ1-4; possible D gene TRBD1, 5 bases. This CDR3 spans 14 amino acids. V dropped 1 base and J dropped 8 bases, with 11 bases sitting between them. Per germline, CDR1 SEHNR and CDR2 FQNEAQ (reference sequence). The CDR3 loop reads CASSLGQGEEKLFF. The CDR3 DNA follows: TGTGCCAGCAGCTTAGGGCAGGGAGAGGAAAAACTGTTTTTT. Full variable domain (outside the CDR3, taken from reference TRBV7-9 and TRBJ1-4): DTGVSQNPRHKITKRGQNVTFRCDPISEHNRLYWYRQTLGQGPEFLTYFQNEAQLEKSRLLSDRFSAERPKGSFSTLEIQRTEQGDSAMYLCASSLGQGEEKLFFGSGTQLSVL.

As to this clone: The same CDR3 is also encoded by other DNA sequences in this sample. The chain links TRBV5-4 to TRBJ2-7; no definite D call. Germline V gene data show CDR1 as SGHNT and CDR2 as YYREEE (reference sequence). Trimming removed 0 bases from V and 4 bases from J, with 5 bases in between. The CDR3 consists of 12 residues. CDR3 sequence reads: CASSLGRYEQYF. The CDR3 DNA reads as TGTGCCAGCAGCTTGGGGCGGTACGAGCAGTACTTC.

This chain connects TRBV9 to TRBJ2-7; D is possibly TRBD1 (7 bases). Germline lookup yields CDR1 SGDLS and CDR2 YYNGEE. Deletions cut 4 bases from V and 2 bases from J, with 19 bases between. The CDR3 has 16 residues. CDR3 nucleotide sequence: TGTGCCAGCAGCCCCAGGGGGGCTAGCGCGACCTACGAGCAGTACTTC. Residues: CASSPRGASATYEQYF.

The V call is TRBV28, the J call TRBJ1-5; no definite D call. The germline V and J ends were trimmed by 6 bases and 9 bases, with 21 bases remaining between them. The germline gives CDR1 MDHEN, CDR2 SYDVKM. The CDR3 sequence is 15 residues long. The CDR3 protein is CASSSANRPFLPQHF. The CDR3 coding sequence is TGTGCCAGCAGCTCCGCTAATCGACCTTTCCTGCCCCAGCATTTT.

The chain combines TRBV6-5 with TRBJ1-1; unclear D gene. CDR1 is MNHEY, CDR2 SVGAGI, per germline. V was trimmed by 3 bases and J by 4 bases, leaving 9 bases between them. The CDR3 runs to 13 residues. CDR3 coding DNA: TGTGCCAGCAGTTATCGAGGGTTCACTGAAGCTTTCTTT. Protein product: CASSYRGFTEAFF.

The chain combines TRBV11-2 with TRBJ1-4, with TRBD1 as a possible D gene (6 bases). V was clipped by 6 bases and J by 9 bases, with 17 bases between them. This CDR3 contains 14 residues. The germline V gene has CDR1 SGHAT and CDR2 FQNNGV. The CDR3 region is CASSSYGTPKKLFF. CDR3 DNA: TGTGCCAGCAGTTCTTACGGGACACCCAAAAAACTGTTTTTT.

This chain joins TRBV10-3 and TRBJ2-1; the D call may be TRBD1 or TRBD2 (5 bases each). This CDR3 has 14 residues. With 0 bases removed from V and 9 bases from J, the gap between germline ends came to 12 bases. The germline CDR1 and CDR2 sequences are ENHRY and SYGVKD. CDR3 DNA: TGTGCCATCAGTGAGTCTGAAAGGGGACCTGAGCAGTTCTTC. This encodes CAISESERGPEQFF.

CDR3 sequence reads: CATTSTGGIEQYF. CDR3 nucleotides: TGTGCCACCACCTCGACAGGGGGCATCGAGCAGTACTTC. This chain links TRBV19 with TRBJ2-5, with 10 bases that match TRBD1. The end of the DNA is better explained by TRBJ2-7, so the J call may be wrong. This CDR3 spans 13 amino acids. CDR1 is LNHDA, CDR2 SQIVND, per germline (reference sequence).

V is TRBV5-1 and J is TRBJ2-7; TRBD1 might be the D (5 bases). Germline loops: CDR1 SGHRS, CDR2 YFSETQ. The V end was cut by 0 bases, the J end by 0 bases, with 7 bases between. CDR3 length: 14 amino acids. CDR3 coding DNA: TGCGCCAGCAGCTTGGTACAGGACTCCTACGAGCAGTACTTC. It is translated as CASSLVQDSYEQYF.

The rearrangement links TRBV5-4 to TRBJ1-1; D may be TRBD1 (6 bases). The CDR3 length is 15 residues. The germline V and J ends were trimmed by 4 bases and 5 bases, with 18 bases remaining between them. The germline V gene encodes CDR1 SGHNT and CDR2 YYREEE (reference sequence). CDR3 in amino acids: CASSIQGFVRTEAFF. DNA of the CDR3: TGTGCCAGCAGCATCCAGGGGTTTGTCAGAACTGAAGCTTTCTTT.

The chain uses TRBV2 and TRBJ1-5; 9 positions match TRBD1. CDR1 is SNHLY and CDR2 is FYNNEI in the germline V gene. The CDR3 is made up of 14 amino acids. V was pared by 6 bases and J by 6 bases, with 6 bases of the junction left unmatched. This CDR3 is CASSGDRDGQPQHF. CDR3 in DNA: TGTGCCAGCAGCGGGGACAGGGATGGTCAGCCCCAGCATTTT.

The J gene is TRBJ2-7, the V gene TRBV4-1; D unresolved. The CDR3 consists of 14 residues. Germline CDR1 reads MGHRA; CDR2 reads YSYEKL. V lost 1 base and J 1 base, leaving 8 bases between the germline ends. This chain's CDR3 is CASSQVTSSYEQYF. The CDR3 bases are TGCGCCAGCAGCCAAGTGACGAGTTCCTACGAGCAGTACTTC.

This chain uses TRBV10-3 with TRBJ2-3; D gene unclear. Trimming shortened V by 10 bases and J by 6 bases, and 14 bases separated the two germline ends. In germline, CDR1 is ENHRY, CDR2 SYGVKD. This CDR3 is built from 12 residues. The CDR3 here is CATALMGDTQYF. The CDR3 DNA reads TGTGCCACCGCCCTTATGGGGGATACGCAGTATTTT.

This clone has a single count. V usage is TRBV4-2 and J usage is TRBJ2-7; D possibly corresponds to TRBD1 (6 bases). V was pared by 5 bases and J by 3 bases, with 11 bases between. Germline V gene sequence: CDR1 LGHNA, CDR2 YNFKEQ. The CDR3 consists of 13 residues. DNA of the CDR3: TGTGCCAGCAGCAGGGACATGGACTACGAGCAGTACTTC. This codes for CASSRDMDYEQYF.

This sequence joins TRBV27 and TRBJ2-7; 11 positions agree with TRBD2. The CDR3 consists of 15 residues. Germline CDR1 MNHEY, CDR2 SMNVEV (reference sequence). V shed 5 bases and J 4 bases; nucleotides not matched to a gene: 7. The CDR3 bases are TGTGCCAGCAGTCCCAAAAGACTAGCGGGGTACGAGCAGTACTTC. It yields the protein CASSPKRLAGYEQYF.